These T cell receptor beta chains were read from a single sample in a study of yellow fever vaccine responses in identical twins. TCRdb itself ran the RT-PCR reads through MiXCR, one entry per CDR3 protein. Seen here are some 410 distinct CDR3 sequences, roughly 62% observed once, and the top ten hold around 23%. The source was T cells from blood (PBMCs), unsorted or a sorted subset (not recorded which), collected before or after yellow fever vaccination (not recorded which). The receptor source for this set is a female donor who received the yellow fever vaccine. The CDR3 runs from the conserved cysteine through the conserved F or W. The order of the fields is CDR3 length, J gene, clone size, D gene, V gene, CDR3 DNA, CDR3 protein. A D gene is named only where the DNA matches it firmly. Some rows mark clone size as missing; the rest say once, few, many or name a class of expanded clone.

length: 13
J: TRBJ2-7
size: NA
D: NA
V: TRBV7-3
DNA: TGTGCCAGCAGCTTAAGGGCCAGCTACGAGCAGTACTTC
CDR3: CASSLRASYEQYF

length: 14
J: TRBJ2-5
size: NA
D: NA
V: TRBV7-3
DNA: TGTGCCAGCAGCCCCCTCGGGATCCAAGAGACCCAGTACTTC
CDR3: CASSPLGIQETQYF

length: 16
J: TRBJ1-5
size: NA
D: TRBD1
V: TRBV15
DNA: TGTGCCACCAGCTCAACCCCGGGACAGGGGAATCAGCCCCAGCATTTT
CDR3: CATSSTPGQGNQPQHF

length: 16
J: TRBJ2-3
size: NA
D: NA
V: TRBV4-2
DNA: TGTGCCAGCGTCCCTTCGGCCAGCGGTTCCACAGATACGCAGTATTTT
CDR3: CASVPSASGSTDTQYF

length: 16
J: TRBJ1-2
size: few
D: TRBD1
V: TRBV6-1
DNA: TGTGCCAGCAGTCTCGCTACAGGGGTGGGGAACTATGGCTACACCTTC
CDR3: CASSLATGVGNYGYTF

length: 16
J: TRBJ1-1
size: NA
D: NA
V: TRBV15
DNA: TGTGCCACCATCAGAGGGAAGGGGACAATGAACACTGAAGCTTTCTTT
CDR3: CATIRGKGTMNTEAFF

length: 14
J: TRBJ2-1
size: NA
D: NA
V: TRBV28
DNA: TGTGCCAGCAGAGTGGAGAGCTCCTACAATGAGCAGTTCTTC
CDR3: CASRVESSYNEQFF

length: 14
J: TRBJ1-1
size: few
D: NA
V: TRBV23-1
DNA: TGCGCCAGCATCTTCTGGACTGTGAACACTGAAGCTTTCTTT
CDR3: CASIFWTVNTEAFF

length: 14
J: TRBJ1-2
size: NA
D: NA
V: TRBV23-1
DNA: TGCGCCAGCAGTGCCTTCAACCCCCAGCATGGCTACACCTTC
CDR3: CASSAFNPQHGYTF

length: 16
J: TRBJ1-1
size: NA
D: TRBD1
V: TRBV4-1
DNA: TGCGCCAGCAGCCCGACCCCAGGGGGCGGAATGACTGAAGCTTTCTTT
CDR3: CASSPTPGGGMTEAFF

length: 15
J: TRBJ2-7
size: once
D: TRBD2
V: TRBV6-5
DNA: TGTGCCAGCAGTTACTCCCTAGCGGGAGCCTACGAGCAGTACTTC
CDR3: CASSYSLAGAYEQYF

length: 12
J: TRBJ2-5
size: NA
D: NA
V: TRBV23-1
DNA: TGCGCCAGCACCCCAGGCCAAGAGACCCAGTACTTC
CDR3: CASTPGQETQYF

length: 13
J: TRBJ2-5
size: NA
D: NA
V: TRBV24-1
DNA: TGTGCCACCAGTGATTTGCATGGGGAGACCCAGTACTTC
CDR3: CATSDLHGETQYF

length: 17
J: TRBJ1-3
size: NA
D: TRBD1
V: TRBV3-1
DNA: TGTGCCAGCAGCCAAGAAGGACAGGGTATACAAGGAAACACCATATATTTT
CDR3: CASSQEGQGIQGNTIYF

length: 17
J: TRBJ2-3
size: NA
D: TRBD2
V: TRBV4-3
DNA: TGCGCCAGCAGCCGGGCCGCCCTAGCGGGGGTACCCAATACGCAGTATTTT
CDR3: CASSRAALAGVPNTQYF

length: 17
J: TRBJ2-5
size: NA
D: TRBD2
V: TRBV10-3
DNA: TGTGCCATCAGTGAGGACTCGGGACTAGCGGGAGTGGAGACCCAGTACTTC
CDR3: CAISEDSGLAGVETQYF

length: 17
J: TRBJ2-3
size: NA
D: NA
V: TRBV11-1
DNA: TGTGCCAGCAGCTTCGCTAATAGAGCAGGGAGGACAGATACGCAGTATTTT
CDR3: CASSFANRAGRTDTQYF

length: 14
J: TRBJ2-1
size: NA
D: TRBD2
V: TRBV7-3
DNA: TGTGCCAGCAGCTTGGGGACGGGGGGCAATGAGCAGTTCTTC
CDR3: CASSLGTGGNEQFF

length: 13
J: TRBJ1-2
size: NA
D: NA
V: TRBV11-2
DNA: TGTGCCAGCAGCTTAGACAGGCGCTATGGCTACACCTTC
CDR3: CASSLDRRYGYTF

length: 14
J: TRBJ1-6
size: NA
D: NA
V: TRBV10-3
DNA: TGTGCCATCTACCTGAGGAGCAGGAGGTCACCCCTCCACTTT
CDR3: CAIYLRSRRSPLHF

length: 14
J: TRBJ1-3
size: once
D: NA
V: TRBV29-1
DNA: TGCAGCGTTGTAGGGGATTTCTCTGGAAACACCATATATTTT
CDR3: CSVVGDFSGNTIYF

length: 18
J: TRBJ1-6
size: NA
D: NA
V: TRBV10-1
DNA: TGCGCCAGCAGTGAGTATCCGGGCCCGAGCTCCTATAATTCACCCCTCCACTTT
CDR3: CASSEYPGPSSYNSPLHF

length: 13
J: TRBJ2-3
size: NA
D: NA
V: TRBV21-1
DNA: TGTGCCAGCAGCAAAGGACGGTCAGATACGCAGTATTTT
CDR3: CASSKGRSDTQYF

length: 16
J: TRBJ1-1
size: NA
D: NA
V: TRBV6-5
DNA: TGTGCCAGCAGTTACTCGAACCCAGGGTGGCATACTGAAGCTTTCTTT
CDR3: CASSYSNPGWHTEAFF

length: 14
J: TRBJ1-5
size: NA
D: NA
V: TRBV6-5
DNA: TGTGCCAGCAGTTATCGGGCAGGAAGGCAGCCCCAGCATTTT
CDR3: CASSYRAGRQPQHF

length: 15
J: TRBJ1-3
size: NA
D: NA
V: TRBV23-1
DNA: TGCGCCAGCAGTCAATCTGGCAGTATCGGAAACACCATATATTTT
CDR3: CASSQSGSIGNTIYF

length: 15
J: TRBJ1-2
size: NA
D: TRBD1
V: TRBV6-4
DNA: TGTGCCAGCAGTGACTCGGGACAGGGGGTAGGCGGCTACACCTTC
CDR3: CASSDSGQGVGGYTF

length: 13
J: TRBJ1-2
size: NA
D: NA
V: TRBV10-1
DNA: TGCGCCAGCAGTGAACAGGTCAACTATGGCTACACCTTC
CDR3: CASSEQVNYGYTF

length: 13
J: TRBJ2-7
size: NA
D: NA
V: TRBV4-3
DNA: TGCGCCAGCAGCCAAGAGGCGGAGTACGAGCAGTACTTC
CDR3: CASSQEAEYEQYF